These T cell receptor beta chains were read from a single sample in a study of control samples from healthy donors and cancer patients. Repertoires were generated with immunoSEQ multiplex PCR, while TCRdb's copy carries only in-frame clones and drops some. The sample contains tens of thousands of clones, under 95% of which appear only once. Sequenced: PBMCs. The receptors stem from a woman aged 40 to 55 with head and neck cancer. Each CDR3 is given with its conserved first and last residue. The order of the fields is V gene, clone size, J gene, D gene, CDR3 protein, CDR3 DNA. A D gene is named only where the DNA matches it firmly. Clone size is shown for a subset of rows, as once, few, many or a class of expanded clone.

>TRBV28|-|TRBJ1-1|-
CASSFGGRNTEAFF
TGTGCCAGCAGTTTCGGGGGCCGGAACACTGAAGCTTTCTTT
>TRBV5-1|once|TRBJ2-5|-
CASSLAQPSETQYF
TGCGCCAGCAGCCTGGCCCAACCTTCGGAGACCCAGTACTTC
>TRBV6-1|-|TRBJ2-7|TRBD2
CASSVGGLAGRGEQYF
TGTGCCAGCAGTGTGGGGGGACTAGCGGGTAGGGGAGAGCAGTACTTC
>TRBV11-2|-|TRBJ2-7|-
CASSVSYEQYF
TGTGCCAGCAGCGTGTCCTACGAGCAGTACTTC
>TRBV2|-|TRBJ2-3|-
CASSFGLPGGDTQYF
TGTGCCAGCAGCTTCGGACTCCCCGGAGGAGATACGCAGTATTTT
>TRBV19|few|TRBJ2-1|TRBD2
CASGFQLALSYNEQFF
TGTGCCAGTGGGTTTCAACTAGCGCTCTCCTACAATGAGCAGTTCTTC
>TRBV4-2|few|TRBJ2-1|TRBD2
CASSPGLAGDNEQFF
TGTGCCAGCAGCCCGGGACTAGCGGGAGATAATGAGCAGTTCTTC
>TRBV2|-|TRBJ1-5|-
CASSLKAGGVLGVQHF
TGTGCCAGCAGCCTGAAGGCAGGAGGGGTACTAGGTGTCCAGCATTTT
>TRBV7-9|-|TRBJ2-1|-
CASSSWRGRNEQFF
TGTGCCAGCAGCTCATGGAGGGGGAGGAATGAGCAGTTCTTC
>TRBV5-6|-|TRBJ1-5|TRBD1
CASSQQGANQPQHF
TGTGCCAGCAGCCAACAGGGGGCAAATCAGCCCCAGCATTTT
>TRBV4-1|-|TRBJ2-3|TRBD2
CASSHIDSAGGGTDTQYF
TGCGCCAGCAGCCACATAGATTCGGCGGGGGGGGGTACAGATACGCAGTATTTT
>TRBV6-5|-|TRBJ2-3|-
CASRVTDTDTQYF
TGTGCCAGCAGAGTGACCGACACAGATACGCAGTATTTT
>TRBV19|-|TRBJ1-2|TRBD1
CASSATTGSHGYTF
TGTGCCAGTAGTGCAACGACAGGGTCCCATGGCTACACCTTC
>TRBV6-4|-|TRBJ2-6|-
CASSETGGAGANVLTF
TGTGCCAGCAGTGAAACAGGGGGGGCAGGGGCCAACGTCCTGACTTTC